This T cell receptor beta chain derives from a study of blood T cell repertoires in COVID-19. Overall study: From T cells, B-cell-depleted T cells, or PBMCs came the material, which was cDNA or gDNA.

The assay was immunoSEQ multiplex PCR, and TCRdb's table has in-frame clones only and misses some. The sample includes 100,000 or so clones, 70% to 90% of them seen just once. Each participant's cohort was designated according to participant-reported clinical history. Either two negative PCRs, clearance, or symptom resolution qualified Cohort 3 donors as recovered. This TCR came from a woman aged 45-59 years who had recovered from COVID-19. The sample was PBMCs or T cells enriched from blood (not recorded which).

CDR3: CASSPRLAGGPLAKNIQYF. The CDR3 nucleotides read TGTGCCAGCAGCCCCAGACTAGCGGGGGGCCCCCTAGCCAAAAACATTCAGTACTTC. The chain carries TRBV9 and TRBJ2-4, with 13 nucleotides matching TRBD2. Germline trimming cut 4 bases from V and 0 bases from J; bases unmatched to any gene: 10. The CDR3 contains 19 residues. The germline V gene has CDR1 SGDLS and CDR2 YYNGEE.